This is a list of T cell receptor beta chains from one sample in a study of blood T cell repertoires in COVID-19. The data were produced by immunoSEQ multiplex PCR, yet TCRdb's version contains in-frame clones alone and is incomplete. This table holds around 480,000 clones, 88% found once. The sequenced material came from peripheral blood. These receptors were obtained from a woman aged 45-65 years with COVID-19, enrolled during active disease. Both conserved end residues are part of each CDR3. A D gene is named only where the DNA matches it firmly. Clone size is shown for a subset of rows, as once, few, many or a class of expanded clone.

cdr3_nt	cdr3_aa	v_call	j_call	clone_size	cdr3_length	d_call
TGTGCCAGTACCAGGACAGGCCTCAATCAGCCCCAGCATTTT	CASTRTGLNQPQHF	TRBV19	TRBJ1-5	few	14	TRBD1
TGTGCCACCAGATCCTGGGGGGGCGACGATGAGCAGTTCTTC	CATRSWGGDDEQFF	TRBV24-1	TRBJ2-1	-	14	-
TGTGCCAGCAGTTCCTCCAGGGGGGATGATAATGAAAAACTGTTTTTT	CASSSSRGDDNEKLFF	TRBV28	TRBJ1-4	-	16	TRBD1
TGTGCCAGCAGCCCCCAGGGCGGGGGGAACACAGATACGCAGTATTTT	CASSPQGGGNTDTQYF	TRBV9	TRBJ2-3	once	16	TRBD2
TGTGCCAGCAGCTTTTCCACACCGGGACAGGGGGATGAGCAGTTCTTC	CASSFSTPGQGDEQFF	TRBV7-3	TRBJ2-1	-	16	TRBD1
TGTGCCAGCACCGGGACAGGGGGCAATGAGCAGTTCTTC	CASTGTGGNEQFF	TRBV6-5	TRBJ2-1	-	13	TRBD1
TGTGCCAGCAGCTCAAGATGGGGGACAGGTCGACACGAGCAGTACTTC	CASSSRWGTGRHEQYF	TRBV3-1/TRBV3-2	TRBJ2-7	-	16	TRBD1
TGCGCCAGCAGCCAAAAGAGTGACTCTGGAAACACCATATATTTT	CASSQKSDSGNTIYF	TRBV4-1	TRBJ1-3	-	15	-
TGTGCCAGCAGTCGGGGCAAAAACATTCAGTACTTC	CASSRGKNIQYF	TRBV28	TRBJ2-4	-	12	-
TGTGCCAGCAGCCAAGATGGCGGGTTACTCTCCTACGAGCAGTACTTC	CASSQDGGLLSYEQYF	TRBV3-1/TRBV3-2	TRBJ2-7	-	16	-
TGTGCCAGCAGTACAGGGGCAGCTAACTATGGCTACACCTTC	CASSTGAANYGYTF	TRBV6-5	TRBJ1-2	-	14	TRBD1
TGTGCCTCTTCAGTGAGTTGGACAGGTAGCAAACTACACTCTGGAAACACCATATATTTT	CASSVSWTGSKLHSGNTIYF	TRBV19	TRBJ1-3	-	20	TRBD1
TGTGCCAGCAGCGTGACAGTTAACAATTCACCCCTCCACTTT	CASSVTVNNSPLHF	TRBV9	TRBJ1-6	-	14	-
TGTGCCAGCAGTTTTACAGGATGGACTGAAAAACTGTTTTTT	CASSFTGWTEKLFF	TRBV27	TRBJ1-4	-	14	-
TGTGCCAGCAGTTTTAGGCTAGCGGGGGGGCCACGTAGTACGGATACGCAGTATTTT	CASSFRLAGGPRSTDTQYF	TRBV27	TRBJ2-3	-	19	TRBD2
TGTGCCAGCAGTTTAGGGGGGCTCACTGAAGCTTTCTTT	CASSLGGLTEAFF	TRBV12-3/TRBV12-4	TRBJ1-1	once	13	-
TGTGCCAGTGCCTCCTACTACAATGAGCAGTTCTTC	CASASYYNEQFF	TRBV19	TRBJ2-1	-	12	-
TGTGCCAGCAGTCCGGACAACAGGGGGACTGAAGCTTTCTTT	CASSPDNRGTEAFF	TRBV6-5	TRBJ1-1	-	14	TRBD1
TGTGCCAGCAGCGCCTCAGTCCTCTCTGGGGCCAACGTCCTGACTTTC	CASSASVLSGANVLTF	TRBV9	TRBJ2-6	-	16	-
TGCAGCGTTAATGAGGCCGGGACAGGGCGCGACGAGCAGTACTTC	CSVNEAGTGRDEQYF	TRBV29-1	TRBJ2-7	few	15	TRBD1
TGTGCCATCAGTGACGGGTTATACACAGATACGCAGTATTTT	CAISDGLYTDTQYF	TRBV10-3	TRBJ2-3	-	14	-
TGCGCCAGCAGCTACAGGGGTAACTCCTACGAGCAGTACTTC	CASSYRGNSYEQYF	TRBV5-1	TRBJ2-7	-	14	TRBD1
TGTGCCAGTAGTATTGGGCGCGGGACAGGGACATGGTACGAGCAGTACTTC	CASSIGRGTGTWYEQYF	TRBV19	TRBJ2-7	-	17	TRBD1
TGTGCCTCAGGCAGACAGGGAAACGGAAACACCATATATTTT	CASGRQGNGNTIYF	TRBV19	TRBJ1-3	-	14	TRBD1
TGTGCCAGCAGCTTAGCAGGCGCCTCCTACGAGCAGTACTTC	CASSLAGASYEQYF	TRBV13	TRBJ2-7	-	14	-
TGTGCCAGCAGCCGTAAAAGGGGACAGTTTAATGAAAAACTGTTTTTT	CASSRKRGQFNEKLFF	TRBV14	TRBJ1-4	-	16	TRBD1
TGTGCCAGCAGCTTGGCGGGACAGGGGGTCCACGAGCAGTACTTC	CASSLAGQGVHEQYF	TRBV13	TRBJ2-7	-	15	TRBD1
TGTGCCAGCAGCTTGGGTCAGGGGAGCTACACCTTC	CASSLGQGSYTF	TRBV5-6	TRBJ1-2	-	12	-
TGCGCCAGCAGCCAAGATGGCGGGGGGGCTCCTAGCACAGATACGCAGTATTTT	CASSQDGGGAPSTDTQYF	TRBV4-1	TRBJ2-3	-	18	TRBD2
TGTGCCAGCAGCTTAATCACAGATAACTATGGCTACACCTTC	CASSLITDNYGYTF	TRBV11-2	TRBJ1-2	-	14	-
TGTGCCAGCAGCGCTTACGGGGGGAATAACAATGAGCAGTTCTTC	CASSAYGGNNNEQFF	TRBV9	TRBJ2-1	-	15	TRBD2
TGTGCCTGGACCACCCGGGGGTTTGGCTACACCTTC	CAWTTRGFGYTF	TRBV30	TRBJ1-2	once	12	-
TGTGCCTGGACCCGCCGGATAGGGGGTCAAGAGACCCAGTACTTC	CAWTRRIGGQETQYF	TRBV30	TRBJ2-5	once	15	-
TGTGCCAGCAGCCTACTCGAGGGGGCCTACGAGCAGTACTTC	CASSLLEGAYEQYF	TRBV6-5	TRBJ2-7	-	14	-
TGCGCCAGCAGTCTACCCCGGACAGGGATCTCCTACGAGCAGTACTTC	CASSLPRTGISYEQYF	TRBV23-1	TRBJ2-7	-	16	TRBD1
TGTGCCAGCAGCTCAGGGGTGGAGGGCTACACCTTC	CASSSGVEGYTF	TRBV11-3	TRBJ1-2	-	12	-
TGTGCCAGCCGACCCCAAAGAGGGACTGAAGCTTTCTTT	CASRPQRGTEAFF	TRBV6-5	TRBJ1-1	-	13	-
TGTGCCAGCAGTAAGGGACAGGTATCCTACGAGCAGTACTTC	CASSKGQVSYEQYF	TRBV6-5	TRBJ2-7	-	14	TRBD1
TGTGCCAGCAGCTTAGCCTACGGGGTCTTGAACTATGGCTACACCTTC	CASSLAYGVLNYGYTF	TRBV7-2	TRBJ1-2	-	16	-
TGTGCCAGCCAGGTGGGACAGCAGAGCAATCAGCCCCAGCATTTT	CASQVGQQSNQPQHF	TRBV19	TRBJ1-5	-	15	TRBD1
TGTGCCAGCAGTTTCTCCCTAGGGCAGGGGTCCGGAAACACCATATATTTT	CASSFSLGQGSGNTIYF	TRBV28	TRBJ1-3	-	17	-
TGTGCCAGCAACCAACCGGGACTAGCGGCCCAAGAGACCCAGTACTTC	CASNQPGLAAQETQYF	TRBV11-1	TRBJ2-5	once	16	TRBD2
TGTGCCTGGAGGGGGACAGGGCATTCACCCCTCCACTTT	CAWRGTGHSPLHF	TRBV30	TRBJ1-6	-	13	TRBD1
TGTGCCAGCAGCCCTAGCACAGATACGCAGTATTTT	CASSPSTDTQYF	TRBV11-2	TRBJ2-3	-	12	-
TGCGCCAGCAGCTTAAGGCTAGCGGGGGGCCTCGAAGAGACCCAGTACTTC	CASSLRLAGGLEETQYF	TRBV5-1	TRBJ2-5	-	17	TRBD2
TGTGCCAGCAGCTTCATGGGAGAAAGTGCAACTAATGAAAAACTGTTTTTT	CASSFMGESATNEKLFF	TRBV7-8	TRBJ1-4	-	17	-
TGTGCCACCAGTGATCCGATGACTAGCGGGGGGGCGTACAATGAGCAGTTCTTC	CATSDPMTSGGAYNEQFF	TRBV24-1	TRBJ2-1	-	18	TRBD2
TGTGCCAGCAGCTTGCTACTAGTAGGCACAGATACGCAGTATTTT	CASSLLLVGTDTQYF	TRBV7-2	TRBJ2-3	-	15	-
TGTGCCAGCAGTGTAATGGGGGGCTACGAGCAGTACTTC	CASSVMGGYEQYF	TRBV21-1	TRBJ2-7	-	13	-
TGTGCCAGCAGTTCTACCGGGACTACTGTTAACTTC	CASSSTGTTVNF	TRBV7-9	TRBJ1-2	-	12	-
TGCGCCAGCAGCCCAGGGTCGGTAATCCTTGCCTACGAGCAGTACTTC	CASSPGSVILAYEQYF	TRBV5-1	TRBJ2-7	-	16	-
TGTGCCAGCAGCCCAGTGGGGGGGCTCAGGGAGACCCAGTACTTC	CASSPVGGLRETQYF	TRBV7-6	TRBJ2-5	-	15	-
TGCGCCAGCAGCCCTTACCGGGACAGTTACACCGGGGAGCTGTTTTTT	CASSPYRDSYTGELFF	TRBV5-1	TRBJ2-2	-	16	TRBD1
TGTGCCAGCAGTCGGACAGGGGACGGAACCACTGAAGCTTTCTTT	CASSRTGDGTTEAFF	TRBV9	TRBJ1-1	many	15	TRBD1
TGTGCCAGCAGCCAATGGGGGGTGGGCACAGATACGCAGTATTTT	CASSQWGVGTDTQYF	TRBV3-1/TRBV3-2	TRBJ2-3	-	15	-
TGTGCCAGCAGCCAGGGACAGCCTCTCAACAATGAGCAGTTCTTC	CASSQGQPLNNEQFF	TRBV5-4	TRBJ2-1	-	15	TRBD1
TGTGCCAGCAGTGCCTTGGGGGGGGCGGAAACTTTCTTT	CASSALGGAETFF	TRBV25-1	TRBJ1-1	-	13	-
TGTGCCAGCAGCTTAACTAGCGGGGGGGCTCGAGATACGCAGTATTTT	CASSLTSGGARDTQYF	TRBV7-3	TRBJ2-3	-	16	TRBD2
TGTGCCAGCAGTTTGGACAGGGGAAACGGCTACACCTTC	CASSLDRGNGYTF	TRBV27	TRBJ1-2	-	13	TRBD1